This TCR beta chain was identified in a study of cytomegalovirus exposure and HLA in healthy donors. On the study more broadly: The approximately 110 validation repertoires used a platform that matched the one used for the 550 to 800 first-cohort repertoires, as a later analysis reported.

The repertoire was sequenced with immunoSEQ multiplex PCR; TCRdb's copy has only in-frame clones and lacks some. The sample holds under 250,000 clones, around 78% seen once. Deletions cut 3 bases from V and 1 base from J, with 12 bases between. The CDR3 has 14 residues. Germline CDR1 GTSNPN, CDR2 SVGIG (reference sequence). Study results and caveats: Listed as cytomegalovirus-associated were 150 or so TCR beta chains. Rarity marked most TCR sequences, yet some public TCRs occurred in many donors.

On this clone itself: Its antigen remains unidentified.

The sequence was obtained from a woman between 18 and 29 years old in good health and CMV-seronegative. Sequenced sample: PBMCs. This chain joins TRBV30 and TRBJ1-1, with D maybe TRBD1 (5 bases). Written as DNA, the CDR3 is TGTGCCTGGAGCCCCATGGGACCGAACACTGAAGCTTTCTTT. The encoded protein is CAWSPMGPNTEAFF.